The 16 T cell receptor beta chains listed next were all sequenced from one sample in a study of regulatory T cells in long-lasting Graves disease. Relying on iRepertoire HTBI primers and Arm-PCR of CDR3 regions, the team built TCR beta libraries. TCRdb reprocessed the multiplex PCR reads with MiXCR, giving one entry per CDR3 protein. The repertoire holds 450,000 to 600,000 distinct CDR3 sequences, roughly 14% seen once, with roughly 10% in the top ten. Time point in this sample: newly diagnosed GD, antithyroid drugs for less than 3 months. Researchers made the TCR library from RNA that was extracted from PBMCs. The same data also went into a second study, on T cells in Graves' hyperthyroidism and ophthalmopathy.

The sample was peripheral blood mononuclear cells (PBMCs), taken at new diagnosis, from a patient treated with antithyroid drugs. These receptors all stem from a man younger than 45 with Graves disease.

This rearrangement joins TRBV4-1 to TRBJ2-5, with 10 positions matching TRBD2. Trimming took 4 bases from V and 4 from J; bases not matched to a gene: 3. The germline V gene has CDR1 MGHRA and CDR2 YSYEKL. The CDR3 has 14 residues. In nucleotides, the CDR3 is TGCGCCAGCAGCCGACTAGCGGGTTTAGAGACCCAGTACTTC. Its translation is CASSRLAGLETQYF.

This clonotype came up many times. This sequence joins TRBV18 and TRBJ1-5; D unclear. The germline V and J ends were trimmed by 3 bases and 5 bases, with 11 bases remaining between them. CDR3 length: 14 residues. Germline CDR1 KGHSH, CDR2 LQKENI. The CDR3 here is CASSPYTADQPQHF. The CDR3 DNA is TGTGCCAGCTCACCTTACACCGCCGATCAGCCCCAGCATTTT. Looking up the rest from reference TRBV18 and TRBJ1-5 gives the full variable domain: NAGVMQNPRHLVRRRGQEARLRCSPMKGHSHVYWYRQLPEEGLKFMVYLQKENIIDESGMPKERFSAEFPKEGPSILRIQQVVRGDSAAYFCASSPYTADQPQHFGDGTRLSIL.

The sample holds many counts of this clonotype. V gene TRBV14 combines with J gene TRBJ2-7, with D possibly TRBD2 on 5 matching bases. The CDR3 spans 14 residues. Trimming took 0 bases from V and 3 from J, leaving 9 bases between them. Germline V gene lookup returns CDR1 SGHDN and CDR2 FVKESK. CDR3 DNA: TGTGCCAGCAGCCAAGATCGGGAATTCTACGAGCAGTACTTC. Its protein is CASSQDREFYEQYF.

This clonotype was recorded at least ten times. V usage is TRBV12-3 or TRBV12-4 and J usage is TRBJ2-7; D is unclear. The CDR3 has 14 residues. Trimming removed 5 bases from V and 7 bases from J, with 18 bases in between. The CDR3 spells CASSPTRSIGEQYF. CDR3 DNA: TGTGCCAGCAGTCCGACCAGATCTATTGGGGAGCAGTACTTC.

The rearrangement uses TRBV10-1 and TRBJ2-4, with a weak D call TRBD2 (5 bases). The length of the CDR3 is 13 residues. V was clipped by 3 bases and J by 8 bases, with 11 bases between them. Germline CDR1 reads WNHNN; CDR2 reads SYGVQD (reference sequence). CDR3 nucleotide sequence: TGCGCCAGCAGTGAATCCCCCGGGGACATTCAGTACTTC. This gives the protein CASSESPGDIQYF.

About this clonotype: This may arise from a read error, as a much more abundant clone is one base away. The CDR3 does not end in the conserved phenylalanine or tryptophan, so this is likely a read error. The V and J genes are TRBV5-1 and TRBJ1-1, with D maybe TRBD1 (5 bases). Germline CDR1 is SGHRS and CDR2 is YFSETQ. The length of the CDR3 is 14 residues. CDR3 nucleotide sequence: TGTGCCAGCAGCGACAGTCCCGGCGGGGCTGAAGCTTTCTCT. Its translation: CASSDSPGGAEAFS.

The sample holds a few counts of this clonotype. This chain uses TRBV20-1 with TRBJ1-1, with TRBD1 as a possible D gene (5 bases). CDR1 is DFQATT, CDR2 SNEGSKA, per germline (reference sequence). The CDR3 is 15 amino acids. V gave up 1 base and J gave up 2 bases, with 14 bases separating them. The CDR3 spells CSARAPGGANTEAFF. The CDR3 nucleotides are TGCAGTGCTAGAGCCCCGGGAGGGGCCAACACTGAAGCTTTCTTT.

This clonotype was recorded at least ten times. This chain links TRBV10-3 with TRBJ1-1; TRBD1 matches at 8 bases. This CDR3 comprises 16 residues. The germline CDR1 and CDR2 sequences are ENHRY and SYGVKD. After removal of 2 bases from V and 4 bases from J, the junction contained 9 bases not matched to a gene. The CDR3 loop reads CAISEGQGAWSTEAFF. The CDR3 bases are TGTGCCATCAGTGAGGGGCAGGGGGCTTGGAGCACTGAAGCTTTCTTT.

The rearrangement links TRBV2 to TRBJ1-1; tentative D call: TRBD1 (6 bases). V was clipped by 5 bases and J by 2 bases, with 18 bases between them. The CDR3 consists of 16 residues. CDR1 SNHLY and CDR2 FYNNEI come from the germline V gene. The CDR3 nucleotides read TGTGCCAGCAGTTTTAGGGGCACAGGGAGAAACACTGAAGCTTTCTTT. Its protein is CASSFRGTGRNTEAFF.

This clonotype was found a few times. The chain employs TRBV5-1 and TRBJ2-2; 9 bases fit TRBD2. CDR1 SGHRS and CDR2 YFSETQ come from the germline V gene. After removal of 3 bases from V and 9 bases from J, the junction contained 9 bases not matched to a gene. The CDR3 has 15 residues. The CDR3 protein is CASSSDGGGGRELFF. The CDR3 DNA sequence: TGCGCCAGCAGCTCGGATGGCGGGGGGGGCCGGGAGCTGTTTTTT.

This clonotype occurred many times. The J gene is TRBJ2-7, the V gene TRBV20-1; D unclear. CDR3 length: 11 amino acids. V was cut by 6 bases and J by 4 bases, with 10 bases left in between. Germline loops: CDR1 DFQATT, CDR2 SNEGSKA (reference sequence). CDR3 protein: CSASYLYEQYF. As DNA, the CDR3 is TGCAGTGCGAGTTATCTGTACGAGCAGTACTTC.

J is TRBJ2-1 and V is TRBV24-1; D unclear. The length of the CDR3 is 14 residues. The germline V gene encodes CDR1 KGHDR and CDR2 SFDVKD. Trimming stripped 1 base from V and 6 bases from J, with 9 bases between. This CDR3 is CATSDFRVLNEQFF. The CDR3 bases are TGTGCCACCAGTGATTTCCGGGTTCTCAATGAGCAGTTCTTC.

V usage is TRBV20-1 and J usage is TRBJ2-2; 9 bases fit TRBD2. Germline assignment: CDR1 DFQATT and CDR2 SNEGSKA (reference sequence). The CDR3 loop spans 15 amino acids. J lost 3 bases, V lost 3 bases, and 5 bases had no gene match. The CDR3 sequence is CSARVVAGDTGELFF. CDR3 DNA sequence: TGCAGTGCTAGGGTTGTAGCGGGAGACACCGGGGAGCTGTTTTTT.

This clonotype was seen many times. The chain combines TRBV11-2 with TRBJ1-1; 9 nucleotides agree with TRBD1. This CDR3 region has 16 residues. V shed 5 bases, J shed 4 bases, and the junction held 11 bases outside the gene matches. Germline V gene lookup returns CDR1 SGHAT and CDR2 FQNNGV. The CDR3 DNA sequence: TGTGCCAGCAGCCAGGGACAGGGCCTCAAGGGCACTGAAGCTTTCTTT. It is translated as CASSQGQGLKGTEAFF.

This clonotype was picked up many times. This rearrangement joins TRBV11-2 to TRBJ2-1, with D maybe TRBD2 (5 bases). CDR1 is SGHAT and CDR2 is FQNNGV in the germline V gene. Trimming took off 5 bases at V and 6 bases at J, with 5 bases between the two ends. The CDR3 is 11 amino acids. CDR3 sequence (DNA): TGTGCCAGCAGCCTAGCCAATGAGCAGTTCTTC. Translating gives CASSLANEQFF.

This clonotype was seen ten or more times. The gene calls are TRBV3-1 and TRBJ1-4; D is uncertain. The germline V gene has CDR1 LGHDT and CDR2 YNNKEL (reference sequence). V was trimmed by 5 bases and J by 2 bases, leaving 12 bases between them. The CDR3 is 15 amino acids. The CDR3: CASSARRTTNEKLFF. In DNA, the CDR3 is TGTGCCAGCAGCGCTAGGAGGACGACTAATGAAAAACTGTTTTTT.